This T cell receptor beta chain was observed in a study of shared clonotypes between healthy human individuals. With regard to this clone: What it recognizes is unknown.

In the sorted-subset replicate PCRs, around 0.2 ug DNA, 25,000 to 30,000 T cell genomes, was used. Using immunoSEQ multiplex PCR, the repertoire was profiled, and TCRdb retains in-frame clones only, with some absent. The sample lists roughly 2.2 million clones, approximately 93% occurring once. The germline V and J ends were trimmed by 10 bases and 2 bases, with 17 bases remaining between them. The CDR3 totals 14 residues. The germline CDR1 and CDR2 sequences are MNHNS and SASEGT. CD4+ cell separation produced CD45RA+ naive and CD45RA-negative memory subsets. Findings and limits, study-wide: Sharing across a few donors was seen in 4% to 5.5% of naive CD4 clonotypes. Though the depth was large, rarefaction showed that sorted-subset sequencing was incomplete.

The rearrangement links TRBV6-1 to TRBJ1-2; possible D gene TRBD1, 5 bases. Material for sequencing was naive CD4+ T cells from PBMCs. Indicated subset: CD45RA+ positively selected. The sequence came from a man aged 18 to 35 in good health. Some clones in this sample may be carry-over from other donors' samples. The CDR3, as DNA: TGTGCCATCCCCCTGAGGCAGGGAAACTATGGCTACACCTTC. Translation: CAIPLRQGNYGYTF.